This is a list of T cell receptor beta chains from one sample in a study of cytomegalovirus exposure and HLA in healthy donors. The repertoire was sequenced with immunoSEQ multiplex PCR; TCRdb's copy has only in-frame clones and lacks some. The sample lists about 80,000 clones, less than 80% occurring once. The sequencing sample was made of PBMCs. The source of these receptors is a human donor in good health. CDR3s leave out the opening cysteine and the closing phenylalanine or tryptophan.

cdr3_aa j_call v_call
ASSQVARTTNEKLF TRBJ1-4 TRBV4-1
ASAGTAYEQY TRBJ2-7 TRBV18
ASSVEGRGTEAF TRBJ1-1 TRBV9
ASSTILRDNEQF TRBJ2-1 TRBV5-1
AWRPGTAEAF TRBJ1-1 TRBV30
ASRRRLAGTQETQY TRBJ2-5 TRBV7-2
ASTLHANTGELF TRBJ2-2 TRBV5-1
ASSLGGPGNTIY TRBJ1-3 TRBV27
ASSPNPPYEQY TRBJ2-7 TRBV27
ASSLGGGAPGAQY TRBJ2-3 TRBV5-4
PGSALPGDWSTDTQY TRBJ2-3 TRBV22-1
ASRPGTGLIGYT TRBJ1-2 TRBV6-5
ASSLGQGAQGYT TRBJ1-2 TRBV5-1
ASSGEQGGTEAF TRBJ1-1 TRBV6-6
ASSQRAETYEQY TRBJ2-7 TRBV11-2
ASSVFSKGEKLF TRBJ1-4 TRBV6-1
ASSQASGEDTQY TRBJ2-3 TRBV4-3
ASSPAAGGIGELF TRBJ2-2 TRBV27
ASGLDRRHQPQH TRBJ1-5 TRBV12-5
ASSGGSLSLHRRAF TRBJ1-1 TRBV27
AITRDRDQPQH TRBJ1-5 TRBV10-3
ASSLGTATDTQY TRBJ2-3 TRBV5-1
ASSYTAGASYEQY TRBJ2-7 TRBV6-5
ASSPAGLAEETQY TRBJ2-5 TRBV9
ASSPGSTEAF TRBJ1-1 TRBV5-1
SSSLAYQPQH TRBJ1-5 TRBV7-9
ASKIGDRGAQPQH TRBJ1-5 TRBV19
ASSLGSGPRETQY TRBJ2-5 TRBV11-3
ASSVDRGGETQY TRBJ2-5 TRBV9
ASSLRASNSPLH TRBJ1-6 TRBV2
ASNPFWTGEIGVQETQY TRBJ2-5 TRBV5-6
ASSRGGESGDTQY TRBJ2-3 TRBV27
ASSHQGVDGYT TRBJ1-2 TRBV2
ASSSPGHTYEQY TRBJ2-7 TRBV7-2
ASSPDPTTSTDTQY TRBJ2-3 TRBV5-5
ASSLTGLITDTQY TRBJ2-3 TRBV13
AWSVRGHPFYEQY . TRBV30
ASSFSLQETQY TRBJ2-5 TRBV5-1
ASSVKRELGTEAF TRBJ1-1 TRBV9
SATGDGYT TRBJ1-2 TRBV20-1
ASSERQGYYNEQF TRBJ2-1 TRBV6-1
ASSGSGTGINEQY TRBJ2-7 TRBV10-1
ASESQGTYGYT TRBJ1-2 TRBV5-6
ASSQTPSGNTIY TRBJ1-3 TRBV5-1
ASSDPTGGDTEAF TRBJ1-1 TRBV25-1
ASSEGLGTGWEKLF TRBJ1-4 TRBV6-1
ASSRGTYPDYEQY TRBJ2-7 TRBV4-3
ASSLGGAGGFFNEQF TRBJ2-1 TRBV5-1
ASSVEQPDHEQF TRBJ2-1 TRBV9
AWSLTFNSRGYT TRBJ1-2 TRBV30
ASSLVGTGNSPLH TRBJ1-6 TRBV7-2
ASSVQGYEQY TRBJ2-7 TRBV5-1
ASTYGETQY TRBJ2-5 TRBV6-1
SVEFGTGGSGNQPQH TRBJ1-5 TRBV29-1
ASRSGTGVSPLH TRBJ1-6 TRBV6-5
ASSFRDRVCDQPQH TRBJ1-5 TRBV21-1
ASSGMGETQY TRBJ2-5 TRBV2
ASSPRDRHPPDEQY TRBJ2-7 TRBV11-3
ASSQGQGSYYGYT TRBJ1-2 TRBV16